This is a list of T cell receptor beta chains from one sample in a study of blood T cell repertoires in COVID-19. Clones were sequenced by immunoSEQ multiplex PCR, and TCRdb holds only the in-frame ones, with some missing. Among about 130,000 clones listed, approximately 87% were seen once. The specimen was peripheral blood. The receptors originated from a woman aged 55-75 years with acute or convalescent COVID-19. The CDR3 runs from the conserved cysteine through the conserved F or W. Each record gives: V gene, J gene, clone size, D gene, CDR3 protein, CDR3 DNA. The D gene is left open where the match is weak. Size is stated for part of the rows, as once, few or many counts, or as a class when the clone is expanded.

>TRBV5-4|TRBJ1-1|.|TRBD1
CASSLRDRANTEAFF
TGTGCCAGCAGCCTGAGGGACAGGGCGAACACTGAAGCTTTCTTT
>TRBV5-4|TRBJ2-5|.|.
CASTAEGRLGGETQYF
TGTGCCAGCACCGCGGAGGGAAGACTGGGGGGAGAGACCCAGTACTTC
>TRBV5-1|TRBJ2-1|.|TRBD2
CASSLIAGGRNEQFF
TGCGCCAGCAGCTTGATAGCGGGGGGGAGGAATGAGCAGTTCTTC
>TRBV19|TRBJ2-2|once|TRBD1
CASIKTGYDTGELFF
TGTGCCAGTATTAAGACAGGGTATGACACCGGGGAGCTGTTTTTT
>TRBV20-1|TRBJ2-5|once|.
CSASRQLQETQYF
TGCAGTGCTAGTAGACAGCTCCAAGAGACCCAGTACTTC
>TRBV28|TRBJ1-1|few|.
CASSLQQAEAFF
TGTGCCAGCAGTTTACAGCAGGCTGAAGCTTTCTTT
>TRBV24-1|TRBJ2-1|.|.
CATSDRQEEQFF
TGTGCCACCAGTGACCGACAAGAGGAGCAGTTCTTC
>TRBV2|TRBJ2-1|.|.
CASSDLSRADYNEQFF
TGTGCCAGCAGTGATTTGTCCAGGGCTGACTACAATGAGCAGTTCTTC
>TRBV5-1|TRBJ1-4|.|TRBD1
CASTRQGQTNEKLFF
TGCGCCAGCACTCGACAGGGTCAGACTAATGAAAAACTGTTTTTT
>TRBV27|TRBJ1-2|.|.
CASSSGPNYGYTF
TGTGCCAGCAGTTCAGGCCCTAACTATGGCTACACCTTC
>TRBV24-1|TRBJ1-5|.|.
CATSDLASNQPQHF
TGTGCCACCAGTGATTTAGCTAGCAATCAGCCCCAGCATTTT
>TRBV7-3|TRBJ2-5|.|TRBD1
CASTTGVGETQYF
TGTGCCAGCACCACAGGGGTCGGAGAGACCCAGTACTTC
>TRBV6-6|TRBJ1-3|.|.
CASSSTDISSGNTIYF
TGTGCCAGCAGTTCGACGGACATTAGCTCTGGAAACACCATATATTTT
>TRBV7-8|TRBJ2-1|.|TRBD2
CASSLGLAGGYEQFF
TGTGCCAGCAGCTTGGGACTAGCGGGAGGCTATGAGCAGTTCTTC
>TRBV5-1|TRBJ2-2|.|TRBD1
CASSLTQGVTMNTGELFF
TGCGCCAGCAGCTTGACGCAGGGGGTAACGATGAACACCGGGGAGCTGTTTTTT
>TRBV6-5|TRBJ1-1|few|.
CASSYSVQGTEAFF
TGTGCCAGCAGTTACTCGGTACAGGGCACTGAAGCTTTCTTT
>TRBV6-5|TRBJ1-1|.|.
CASQSIAGLNTEAFF
TGTGCCAGCCAGTCAATAGCAGGGCTTAACACTGAAGCTTTCTTT
>TRBV28|TRBJ1-3|.|.
CASSLGGAHSGNTIYF
TGTGCCAGCAGTTTGGGCGGGGCCCATTCTGGAAACACCATATATTTT
>TRBV11-3|TRBJ1-1|.|.
CASSLVAGEGWTEAFF
TGTGCCAGCAGCTTAGTCGCAGGAGAGGGTTGGACTGAAGCTTTCTTT
>TRBV7-6|TRBJ2-5|.|.
CASRGLLETQYF
TGTGCCAGCAGGGGACTGTTGGAGACCCAGTACTTC
>TRBV28|TRBJ1-5|.|.
CASSLSEGLVGSQPQHF
TGTGCCAGCAGTTTATCTGAGGGTCTGGTAGGTAGTCAGCCCCAGCATTTT
>TRBV18|TRBJ2-1|.|.
CASSPYTGSYNEQFF
TGTGCCAGCTCACCTTATACCGGGTCATACAATGAGCAGTTCTTC
>TRBV9|TRBJ2-3|.|.
CASSVLGTSTDTQYF
TGTGCCAGCAGCGTTTTAGGGACTAGCACAGATACGCAGTATTTT
>TRBV2|TRBJ1-2|.|.
CASSETSAFGYTF
TGTGCCAGCAGTGAGACAAGTGCCTTCGGCTACACCTTC
>TRBV25-1|TRBJ1-5|few|TRBD1
CASSGTQGDNQPQHF
TGTGCCAGCAGTGGAACTCAGGGGGATAATCAGCCCCAGCATTTT
>TRBV5-4|TRBJ1-4|.|TRBD1
CASSLGDRPNEKLFF
TGTGCCAGCAGCTTGGGGGACAGGCCTAATGAAAAACTGTTTTTT
>TRBV19|TRBJ2-7|.|.
CASSRGYEQYF
TGTGCCAGTAGTAGAGGCTACGAGCAGTACTTC
>TRBV5-4|TRBJ2-1|.|.
CASSLFIHNEQFF
TGTGCCAGCAGCTTATTCATCCACAATGAGCAGTTCTTC
>TRBV7-9|TRBJ1-1|.|.
CASSFGHGNTEAFF
TGTGCCAGCAGCTTTGGACATGGGAACACTGAAGCTTTCTTT
>TRBV7-9|TRBJ2-2|.|.
CASSLVSGDGELFF
TGTGCCAGCAGCTTAGTTTCGGGGGACGGGGAGCTGTTTTTT
>TRBV19|TRBJ2-6|.|.
CASSPDHRATGANVLTF
TGTGCCAGTAGTCCTGACCACAGGGCTACCGGGGCCAACGTCCTGACTTTC
>TRBV5-1|TRBJ1-4|few|.
CASSAGAGNEKLFF
TGCGCCAGCAGCGCGGGGGCAGGCAATGAAAAACTGTTTTTT
>TRBV6-5|TRBJ2-1|.|TRBD2
CATNPSGSGNEQFF
TGTGCCACCAACCCTAGCGGGAGCGGGAATGAGCAGTTCTTC
>TRBV30|TRBJ1-1|.|TRBD1
CAWSAGTGKAFF
TGTGCCTGGAGCGCAGGGACAGGCAAAGCTTTCTTT
>TRBV7-2|TRBJ1-5|.|.
CASSLDRWATNQPQHF
TGTGCCAGCAGCTTAGATCGTTGGGCGACCAATCAGCCCCAGCATTTT
>TRBV12-5|TRBJ2-1|.|TRBD1
CASGSAGGSYNEQFF
TGTGCTAGTGGTTCTGCAGGGGGCTCCTACAATGAGCAGTTCTTC
>TRBV28|TRBJ1-2|.|.
CAGSSTGYYGYTF
TGTGCCGGCAGTTCAACAGGGTACTATGGCTACACCTTC
>TRBV5-1|TRBJ2-2|.|TRBD2
CASSLQLAGASGELFF
TGCGCCAGCAGCTTGCAATTAGCGGGAGCGTCCGGGGAGCTGTTTTTT
>TRBV19|TRBJ2-5|.|.
CASSFGALKTQYF
TGTGCCAGTAGTTTCGGAGCCTTGAAGACCCAGTACTTC
>TRBV5-6|TRBJ2-3|.|TRBD2
CASSFLLAGTDTQYF
TGTGCCAGCAGCTTTTTACTAGCGGGCACAGATACGCAGTATTTT
>TRBV6-5|TRBJ1-4|.|.
CASKSGTNEKLFF
TGTGCCAGCAAAAGCGGGACTAATGAAAAACTGTTTTTT
>TRBV19|TRBJ1-3|.|TRBD1
CASSIGTGRVGTSGNTIYF
TGTGCCAGTAGTATTGGGACAGGAAGAGTCGGAACCTCTGGAAACACCATATATTTT
>TRBV4-2|TRBJ1-2|.|.
CASSQAQGSDYGYTF
TGTGCCAGCAGCCAAGCTCAGGGGTCTGACTATGGCTACACCTTC
>TRBV27|TRBJ1-1|.|.
CASSFRAQGRVNTEAFF
TGTGCCAGCAGTTTTAGGGCCCAGGGGCGGGTTAACACTGAAGCTTTCTTT
>TRBV2|TRBJ1-5|.|.
CASSESGFGNQPQHF
TGTGCCAGCAGTGAAAGCGGTTTCGGCAATCAGCCCCAGCATTTT
>TRBV6-1|TRBJ2-1|.|TRBD2
CASTELAGGPRNEQFF
TGTGCCAGCACTGAATTAGCGGGAGGGCCGAGGAATGAGCAGTTCTTC
>TRBV4-1|TRBJ1-2|.|TRBD1
CASSQGDRDRGNGYTF
TGCGCCAGCAGCCAGGGAGACCGGGACAGGGGAAATGGCTACACCTTC
>TRBV5-4|TRBJ2-7|.|.
CASSFSGEEKNEQYF
TGTGCCAGCAGCTTTTCGGGGGAAGAGAAAAACGAGCAGTACTTC
>TRBV10-1|TRBJ2-3|.|.
CASSEGGVNGYTQYF
TGCGCCAGCAGTGAAGGGGGAGTAAATGGGTATACGCAGTATTTT
>TRBV3-1/TRBV3-2|TRBJ2-1|.|TRBD1
CASSQTPPGQGFYEQFF
TGTGCCAGCAGCCAGACCCCACCGGGACAGGGGTTTTATGAGCAGTTCTTC